These 29 T cell receptor beta chains share one sample of origin, sequenced in a study of control samples from healthy donors and cancer patients. The repertoire was sequenced with immunoSEQ multiplex PCR; TCRdb's copy has only in-frame clones and lacks some. This repertoire shows approximately 82,000 clones, 85% to 95% found once; its top ten account for approximately 4.8%. Sequencing was performed on blood. The receptors come from a woman aged 18-30 years in good health.

The CDR3 DNA is TGTGCCAGCAGCGGAGGGAGAGCCAAAAACATTCAGTACTTC. Amino acids: CASSGGRAKNIQYF. This chain connects TRBV9 to TRBJ2-4; a possible D gene is TRBD2 (5 bases). The CDR3 spans 14 residues. The germline V and J ends were trimmed by 3 bases and 0 bases, with 7 bases remaining between them. CDR1 and CDR2 from the germline V gene are SGDLS and YYNGEE.

V is TRBV25-1 and J is TRBJ1-6; 8 positions agree with TRBD1. The CDR3 is made up of 15 amino acids. Germline CDR1 is MGHDK and CDR2 is SYGVNS. After removal of 3 bases from V and 4 bases from J, the junction contained 2 bases not matched to a gene. The CDR3 loop is CASSERQGYNSPLHF. The CDR3 nucleotides read TGTGCCAGCAGTGAGAGACAGGGGTATAATTCACCCCTCCACTTT.

The chain employs TRBV2 and TRBJ2-2, with D hard to call. CDR3 size: 14 residues. Trimming left V 7 bases short and J 1 base short, with 10 bases between. The germline CDR1 and CDR2 sequences are SNHLY and FYNNEI. The CDR3 loop reads CASKMGWNTGELFF. CDR3 DNA sequence: TGTGCCAGCAAGATGGGTTGGAACACCGGGGAGCTGTTTTTT.

The chain links TRBV5-1 to TRBJ1-2; no definite D call. The germline V and J ends were trimmed by 0 bases and 5 bases, with 11 bases remaining between them. The CDR3 sequence is 14 residues long. The germline V gene encodes CDR1 SGHRS and CDR2 YFSETQ. The CDR3 reads CASSLGSVLYGYTF. The CDR3 region has the DNA TGCGCCAGCAGCTTGGGCTCAGTGCTTTATGGCTACACCTTC.

The gene calls are TRBV27 and TRBJ2-7, with TRBD1 matching over 7 bases. The CDR3 consists of 16 residues. The trim removed 5 bases at V and 3 bases at J, leaving 13 bases unmatched. Germline V CDR1 and CDR2: MNHEY, SMNVEV (reference sequence). The chain's CDR3 is CASSPDTTGLNYEQYF. Written as DNA, the CDR3 is TGTGCCAGCAGTCCCGACACGACAGGGTTAAACTACGAGCAGTACTTC.

At least ten counts were recorded for this clone. The chain employs TRBV6-5 and TRBJ2-2; 11 positions match TRBD2. The CDR3 length is 14 residues. The ends lost 6 bases at V and 6 bases at J; junction bases unmatched: 3. Germline V CDR1 and CDR2: MNHEY, SVGAGI. The CDR3 sequence: CASRTSGDSGELFF. In DNA, the CDR3 is TGTGCCAGCAGGACTAGCGGGGATTCCGGGGAGCTGTTTTTT.

The V and J genes are TRBV7-9 and TRBJ2-1; TRBD2 matches at 9 bases. The CDR3 contains 14 residues. In germline, CDR1 is SEHNR, CDR2 FQNEAQ (reference sequence). V shed 3 bases, J shed 7 bases, and the junction held 4 bases outside the gene matches. CDR3 in amino acids: CASSLMGLANEQFF. The CDR3 DNA sequence: TGTGCCAGCAGCTTGATGGGACTAGCTAATGAGCAGTTCTTC.

The chain has TRBV28 and TRBJ2-7, with D possibly matching TRBD1 (5 bases). This CDR3 has 16 amino acids. V gave up 7 bases and J gave up 0 bases, with 19 bases separating them. Germline V gene sequence: CDR1 MDHEN, CDR2 SYDVKM. The CDR3 sequence is CASTGANSLSSYEQYF. The CDR3, as DNA: TGTGCCAGCACTGGGGCAAACTCTTTGAGCTCCTACGAGCAGTACTTC.

This chain uses TRBV3-1 (or the pseudogene TRBV3-2) with TRBJ2-1; 10 nucleotides match TRBD2. The V gene end was trimmed by 4 bases and the J gene end by 8 bases; junction bases not matched to a gene: 14. The CDR3 runs 17 residues. CDR1 and CDR2 from the germline V gene are LGHDT and YNNKEL (reference sequence). In DNA, the CDR3 is TGTGCCAGCAGCCGTCGGGGAGCGGGGGGGCCCTTCCATGAGCAGTTCTTC. The encoded protein is CASSRRGAGGPFHEQFF.

V is TRBV19 and J is TRBJ1-5; 9 bases agree with TRBD1. The V and J ends lost 5 bases and 4 bases, in that order; junction bases with no gene match: 6. Germline-derived CDR1 and CDR2 are LNHDA and SQIVND (reference sequence). The CDR3 runs to 15 residues. CDR3 bases: TGTGCCAGTAGTTTAGCACAGGGGGCAAATCAGCCCCAGCATTTT. Amino acids: CASSLAQGANQPQHF.

The genes are TRBV2 and TRBJ1-4, with 7 bases identical to TRBD1. Unmatched junction bases numbered 14, after V lost 4 bases and J lost 12 bases. The CDR3 is made up of 15 amino acids. The germline gives CDR1 SNHLY, CDR2 FYNNEI. CDR3 region: CASSGLRGPRGQLFF. The CDR3 nucleotides read TGTGCCAGCAGTGGTTTAAGGGGGCCACGGGGACAACTGTTTTTT. Full variable domain (missing parts from reference TRBV2 and TRBJ1-4): EPEVTQTPSHQVTQMGQEVILRCVPISNHLYFYWYRQILGQKVEFLVSFYNNEISEKSEIFDDQFSVERPDGSNFTLKIRSTKLEDSAMYFCASSGLRGPRGQLFFGSGTQLSVL.

V gene TRBV5-3 combines with J gene TRBJ2-5; D is perhaps TRBD2 (6 bases). TRBV5-3 is an open reading frame, and its role is uncertain. CDR3 length: 16 amino acids. The V end lost 6 bases, the J end lost 1 base, and 19 bases lay between the germline ends. CDR3 sequence reads: CARIRGPSAFQETQYF. For the CDR3, the DNA is TGTGCCAGAATCAGAGGGCCTAGCGCCTTCCAAGAGACCCAGTACTTC.

V usage is TRBV19 and J usage is TRBJ1-2; D ambiguous. The V gene lost 3 bases and the J gene lost 8 bases, with 19 bases spanning the gap. This CDR3 has 15 residues. From germline, CDR1 is LNHDA and CDR2 SQIVND (reference sequence). The CDR3 region is CASSIRLDEMRGYTF. The CDR3 region has the DNA TGTGCCAGTAGTATCCGCCTAGACGAGATGAGAGGCTACACCTTC.

The V gene is TRBV7-9, the J gene TRBJ1-4, with TRBD1 identical over 7 bases. The germline gives CDR1 SEHNR, CDR2 FQNEAQ (reference sequence). Trimming took 1 base from V and 2 from J; bases not matched to a gene: 7. This CDR3 has 17 amino acids. CDR3 sequence: CASSLGQPQGTNEKLFF. Here the CDR3 DNA reads TGTGCCAGCAGCTTAGGACAGCCACAGGGGACTAATGAAAAACTGTTTTTT.

The V call is TRBV27, the J call TRBJ2-6; no definite D call. Germline V gives CDR1 MNHEY, CDR2 SMNVEV (reference sequence). CDR3 length: 19 residues. V was cut by 4 bases and J by 0 bases, with 19 bases left in between. The CDR3 bases are TGTGCCAGCAGTTCCCTCTACGCCGACCGGTCCTCTGGGGCCAACGTCCTGACTTTC. Protein sequence: CASSSLYADRSSGANVLTF.

The chain joins TRBV28 to TRBJ1-3; a possible D gene is TRBD1 (5 bases). CDR1 and CDR2 from the germline V gene are MDHEN and SYDVKM. This CDR3 contains 17 residues. V lost 7 bases to trimming and J lost 4 bases, with 23 bases between them. CDR3 sequence: CASIQITGGRKGNTIYF. For the CDR3, the DNA is TGTGCCAGCATCCAAATAACCGGGGGTAGAAAGGGAAACACCATATATTTT. The entire variable domain, with the rest obtained from reference TRBV28 and TRBJ1-3, is as follows: DVKVTQSSRYLVKRTGEKVFLECVQDMDHENMFWYRQDPGLGLRLIYFSYDVKMKEKGDIPEGYSVSREKKERFSLILESASTNQTSMYLCASIQITGGRKGNTIYFGEGSWLTVV.

This chain uses TRBV21-1 with TRBJ2-4. TRBV21-1 is recorded as a pseudogene. The CDR3 has 15 residues. CDR3 sequence (DNA): TGTGCCAGCAGCACCTACCGGGACCCGAAAAACATTCAGTACTTC. Its translation is CASSTYRDPKNIQYF.

The chain carries TRBV5-6 and TRBJ2-1; 11 bases map to TRBD1. Trimming took 4 bases from V and 6 from J; bases not matched to a gene: 6. Germline V CDR1 and CDR2: SGHDT, YYEEEE. The CDR3 is 15 residues long. CDR3 residues: CASSRGQGAPNEQFF. The CDR3 nucleotides read TGTGCCAGCAGCCGTGGACAGGGGGCGCCCAATGAGCAGTTCTTC.

The rearrangement links TRBV19 to TRBJ1-2; 11 bases map to TRBD1. This CDR3 region has 15 residues. With 5 bases clipped from V and 4 bases from J, the junction kept 6 bases outside the gene matches. Germline V gene data show CDR1 as LNHDA and CDR2 as SQIVND (reference sequence). CDR3 bases: TGTGCCAGTAGTCGGCCGGGACAGGGGGGCTATGGCTACACCTTC. It yields the protein CASSRPGQGGYGYTF.

V gene TRBV11-2 combines with J gene TRBJ1-5, with unresolved D. V was pared by 1 base and J by 9 bases, with 16 bases between. Germline V gene sequence: CDR1 SGHAT, CDR2 FQNNGV. The CDR3 length is 15 residues. CDR3 loop: CASSLGTGGPGPQHF. The CDR3 nucleotides are TGTGCCAGCAGCTTAGGGACTGGAGGCCCGGGGCCCCAGCATTTT.

J is TRBJ2-4 and V is TRBV28; no reliable D call. The CDR3 runs to 12 residues. Between the trimmed V and J ends, which lost 6 bases and 9 bases, there was a span of 12 bases. Germline V gives CDR1 MDHEN, CDR2 SYDVKM. CDR3 protein: CASSPGYSIQYF. CDR3 in DNA: TGTGCCAGCAGCCCCGGATATTCCATTCAGTACTTC.

V is TRBV20-1 and J is TRBJ2-3; 7 bases fit TRBD2. This CDR3 is built from 14 residues. V was pared by 3 bases and J by 2 bases, with 5 bases of the junction left unmatched. Germline CDR1 and CDR2: DFQATT and SNEGSKA (reference sequence). The CDR3 loop reads CSASRAGNTDTQYF. The CDR3 DNA sequence: TGCAGTGCTAGTCGAGCGGGAAACACAGATACGCAGTATTTT.

The J gene is TRBJ1-2, the V gene TRBV4-3; no clear D gene. The germline gives CDR1 LGHNA, CDR2 YSLEER. The CDR3 covers 14 residues. V dropped 0 bases and J dropped 8 bases, with 13 bases sitting between them. The chain's CDR3 is CASSQEAAGQGYTF. The CDR3 DNA is TGCGCCAGCAGCCAAGAAGCGGCAGGTCAAGGCTACACCTTC.

The gene calls are TRBV6-4 and TRBJ1-6; tentatively, D is TRBD1 (6 bases). Trimming took 3 bases from V and 2 from J, leaving 8 bases between them. Germline V gene sequence: CDR1 MRHNA, CDR2 SNTAGT. The CDR3 runs 15 residues. The CDR3 here is CASSEQGTYNSPLHF. The CDR3 DNA reads as TGTGCCAGCAGTGAGCAGGGGACCTATAATTCACCCCTCCACTTT.

The J gene is TRBJ1-5, the V gene TRBV24-1; possibly TRBD1 for D (5 bases). CDR3 length: 14 amino acids. From germline, CDR1 is KGHDR and CDR2 SFDVKD. The V gene lost 10 bases and the J gene lost 3 bases, with 15 bases spanning the gap. CDR3 bases: TGTGCCACTCAGGACAAGTGGCCCAATCAGCCCCAGCATTTT. Protein product: CATQDKWPNQPQHF.

The rearrangement links TRBV7-9 to TRBJ2-1, with 7 bases matching TRBD1. The CDR3 runs 17 residues. Germline assignment: CDR1 SEHNR and CDR2 FQNEAQ (reference sequence). The J segment lost 2 bases and the V segment lost 0 bases, leaving 7 bases of the junction unmatched. The DNA for the CDR3 is TGTGCCAGCAGCTTAGCGCCAGACAGGGCAGCCTACAATGAGCAGTTCTTC. Its protein product is CASSLAPDRAAYNEQFF.

A single count supports this clone. The chain combines TRBV5-1 with TRBJ2-7, with a possible D match to TRBD2 (6 bases). The germline gives CDR1 SGHRS, CDR2 YFSETQ. V lost 0 bases to trimming and J lost 4 bases, with 8 bases between them. CDR3 length: 13 amino acids. CDR3 sequence (DNA): TGCGCCAGCAGCTTGGGGGACTGGTACGAGCAGTACTTC. Translating gives CASSLGDWYEQYF. Complete variable domain (other parts from reference TRBV5-1 and TRBJ2-7): KAGVTQTPRYLIKTRGQQVTLSCSPISGHRSVSWYQQTPGQGLQFLFEYFSETQRNKGNFPGRFSGRQFSNSRSEMNVSTLELGDSALYLCASSLGDWYEQYFGPGTRLTVT.

The rearrangement joins TRBV28 to TRBJ1-3; D call uncertain. The germline V gene has CDR1 MDHEN and CDR2 SYDVKM. CDR3 length: 11 residues. The germline V and J ends were trimmed by 7 bases and 7 bases, with 8 bases remaining between them. This chain's CDR3 is CASNLENTIYF. In DNA form, the CDR3 reads TGTGCCAGCAATCTGGAGAACACCATATATTTT.

In DNA form, the CDR3 reads TGTGCCAGCAGTCCCCCTCGGGCTCCAGAGCAGTTCTTC. This encodes CASSPPRAPEQFF. The V gene is TRBV28, the J gene TRBJ2-1; D not resolved. The V end lost 5 bases, the J end lost 10 bases, and 15 bases lay between the germline ends. The CDR3 loop spans 13 amino acids. Germline V gene data show CDR1 as MDHEN and CDR2 as SYDVKM.